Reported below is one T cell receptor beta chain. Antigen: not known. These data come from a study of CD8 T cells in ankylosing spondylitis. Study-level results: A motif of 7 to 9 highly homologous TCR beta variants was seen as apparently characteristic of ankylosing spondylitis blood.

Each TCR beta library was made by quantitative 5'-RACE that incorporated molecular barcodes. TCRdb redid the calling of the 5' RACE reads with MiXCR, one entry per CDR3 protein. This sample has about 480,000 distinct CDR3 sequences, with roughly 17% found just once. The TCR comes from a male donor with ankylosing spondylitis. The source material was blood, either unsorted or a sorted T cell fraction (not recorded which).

CDR3 sequence: CASSSGQGGPYEQYF. The CDR3 bases are TGCGCCAGCAGCTCCGGACAGGGTGGTCCCTACGAGCAGTACTTC. The chain joins TRBV5-1 to TRBJ2-7; TRBD1 aligns across 8 bases. With 3 bases clipped from V and 2 bases from J, the junction kept 7 bases outside the gene matches. CDR3 length: 15 residues. CDR1 is SGHRS and CDR2 is YFSETQ in the germline V gene.